Each of the 11 T cell receptor beta chains below was sequenced from the same sample in a study of early T cells in non-severe SARS-CoV-2 infection. MiXCR, applied by TCRdb to the 5' RACE reads, yields one record per CDR3 protein. The sample includes approximately 50,000 distinct CDR3 sequences, over 7% seen only once; the top ten take approximately 4.4%. Specimen: whole blood. The source is an adult who was a healthcare worker with PCR-confirmed SARS-CoV-2 infection or an uninfected control (not recorded which).

A few counts support this clonotype. This rearrangement joins TRBV10-3 to TRBJ2-1; TRBD2 matches 9 bases. The germline V gene encodes CDR1 ENHRY and CDR2 SYGVKD. V lost 9 bases, J lost 9 bases, and 12 bases stayed unmatched. The CDR3 extends over 14 amino acids. CDR3 region: CAMGLAGVPAEQFF. The CDR3 DNA is TGTGCCATGGGGTTAGCGGGAGTCCCGGCTGAGCAGTTCTTC.

The chain is built from TRBV15 and TRBJ2-3; D call uncertain. Germline V gene data show CDR1 as LNHNV and CDR2 as YYDKDF (reference sequence). Trimming pared 0 bases from V and 2 bases from J, leaving 3 bases between. CDR3 length: 13 amino acids. Written as DNA, the CDR3 is TGTGCCACCAGCAGAGATATCACAGATACGCAGTATTTT. Its protein product is CATSRDITDTQYF.

This chain connects TRBV7-8 to TRBJ2-7; no reliable D call. The CDR3 spans 9 residues. Germline V CDR1 and CDR2: SGHVS, FQNEAQ. V was shortened by 8 bases and J by 5 bases, with 4 bases between the two germline ends. The CDR3 region is CASGNEQYF. In nucleotides, the CDR3 is TGTGCCAGCGGCAACGAGCAGTACTTC. The full variable domain, with the rest looked up from reference TRBV7-8 and TRBJ2-7, is GAGVSQSPRYKVAKRGQDVALRCDPISGHVSLFWYQQALGQGPEFLTYFQNEAQLDKSGLPSDRFFAERPEGSVSTLKIQRTQQEDSAVYLCASGNEQYFGPGTRLTVT.

This clonotype has at least ten counts. The chain employs TRBV12-3 or TRBV12-4 and TRBJ1-5; D ambiguous. CDR3 length equals 14 residues. V lost 5 bases and J 7 bases, leaving 15 bases between the germline ends. This CDR3 is CASSPEITRQPQHF. The CDR3 DNA reads TGTGCCAGCAGTCCCGAAATTACCAGGCAGCCCCAGCATTTT.

This clonotype was seen at least ten times. The gene calls are TRBV25-1 and TRBJ2-3; unclear D gene. CDR3 length equals 16 residues. Per germline, CDR1 MGHDK and CDR2 SYGVNS. Between the trimmed V and J ends, which lost 0 bases and 3 bases, there was a span of 13 bases. CDR3 nucleotides: TGTGCCAGCAGTGAATACCATACCCAAGGGACAGATACGCAGTATTTT. It specifies CASSEYHTQGTDTQYF.

The gene calls are TRBV6-1 and TRBJ2-1; 13 positions agree with TRBD2. Looked up from germline, CDR1 is MNHNS and CDR2 is SASEGT. The CDR3 is made up of 16 amino acids. The V and J ends lost 8 bases and 9 bases, in that order; junction bases with no gene match: 13. This chain's CDR3 is CASLPHGLAGVGEQFF. The CDR3 DNA sequence: TGTGCCAGCCTACCCCATGGACTAGCGGGGGTAGGTGAGCAGTTCTTC.

The V call is TRBV11-1, the J call TRBJ2-2, with a weak D call TRBD1 (5 bases). V was pared by 6 bases and J by 0 bases, with 17 bases between. Germline V lookup: CDR1 SGHAT, CDR2 FQDESV (reference sequence). This CDR3 is 17 amino acids long. The CDR3 DNA reads TGTGCCAGCAGTTCCGGAAGACAGCGATCGAACACCGGGGAGCTGTTTTTT. Its protein is CASSSGRQRSNTGELFF. Based on the CDR3 plus reference TRBV11-1 and TRBJ2-2, the full variable domain is EAEVAQSPRYKITEKSQAVAFWCDPISGHATLYWYRQILGQGPELLVQFQDESVVDDSQLPKDRFSAERLKGVDSTLKIQPAELGDSAMYLCASSSGRQRSNTGELFFGEGSRLTVL.

CDR3 nucleotide sequence: TGTGCCAGCAGCCAAACGACCTCTAGCACAGATACGCAGTATTTT. Its translation: CASSQTTSSTDTQYF. This chain uses TRBV11-2 with TRBJ2-3; D is ambiguous. Germline V gives CDR1 SGHAT, CDR2 FQNNGV. Trimming took off 5 bases at V and 0 bases at J, with 12 bases between the two ends. The length of the CDR3 is 15 residues.

This clonotype is termed medium-sized. The chain uses TRBV19 and TRBJ2-2, with 8 bases that match TRBD2. CDR3 length: 13 residues. With V trimmed by 5 bases and J by 6 bases, 2 bases remained unmatched. Looked up from germline, CDR1 is LNHDA and CDR2 is SQIVND (reference sequence). Here the CDR3 DNA reads TGTGCCAGTAGTTTAGCGGGATCCGGGGAGCTGTTTTTT. Its protein product is CASSLAGSGELFF.

The rearrangement joins TRBV5-6 to TRBJ1-2; 9 bases are shared with TRBD1. The CDR3 contains 15 residues. Germline loops: CDR1 SGHDT, CDR2 YYEEEE. With 5 bases clipped from V and 5 bases from J, the junction kept 10 bases outside the gene matches. The CDR3 loop is CASRSGQGILYGYTF. As DNA, the CDR3 is TGTGCCAGCAGATCGGGACAGGGAATTTTATATGGCTACACCTTC.

This clonotype was seen more than once but under ten times. This chain uses TRBV5-1 with TRBJ2-3; D is ambiguous. Germline V gene data show CDR1 as SGHRS and CDR2 as YFSETQ. The CDR3 totals 15 residues. The V and J ends lost 1 base and 1 base respectively, with 10 bases between them. CDR3 in amino acids: CASSLNPEGTDTQYF. The CDR3 nucleotides are TGCGCCAGCAGCTTGAACCCCGAGGGCACAGATACGCAGTATTTT.